The sequence of this TCR beta chain was determined in a study of shared clonotypes between healthy human individuals. General study points: Estimated richness was generally greater in naive than memory subsets. Limited genetic and exposure-history diversity came from having few donors.

With respect to this clone: Antigen: not known. Other DNA sequences in the sample encode the same CDR3.

TCRdb's copy holds only in-frame clones and misses some; the assay was immunoSEQ multiplex PCR. The sample yields millions of clones, about 92% seen once. In the CD4+ fraction, cells were divided into CD45RA+ naive and CD45RA-negative memory subsets. Trimming removed 2 bases from V and 0 bases from J, with 9 bases in between. CDR3 size: 15 residues. CDR1 and CDR2 from the germline V gene are MNHEY and SVGAGI. The receptor comes from a man between 18 and 29 years old in good health. Sequencing was carried out using naive CD4+ T cells sorted from blood. Specified subset: CD45RA+ positively selected. The J gene is TRBJ2-3, the V gene TRBV6-5; D is tentatively TRBD1 or TRBD2 (6 bases each). CDR3: CASSYGGLSTDTQYF. The CDR3 region has the DNA TGTGCCAGCAGTTACGGGGGGCTTAGCACAGATACGCAGTATTTT.